This TCR beta chain was recovered during a study of shared clonotypes between healthy human individuals. The data were produced by immunoSEQ multiplex PCR, yet TCRdb's version contains in-frame clones alone and is incomplete. The repertoire consists of around 1.6 million clones, with 98% occurring once and the leading ten covering approximately 0.45%. This sequence originates from a man aged 25 to 40 in good health. What was sequenced was naive CD4+ T cells sorted from blood. Described subset: CD45RA+ positively selected.

This CDR3 is CASSPPWAAYEQYF. CDR3 sequence (DNA): TGTGCCAGCAGTCCCCCCTGGGCAGCTTACGAGCAGTACTTC. The V call is TRBV28, the J call TRBJ2-7; D gene unclear. The CDR3 has 14 amino acids. Germline CDR1 is MDHEN and CDR2 is SYDVKM. Deletions cut 5 bases from V and 4 bases from J, with 15 bases between.